These 23 T cell receptor beta chains were all obtained from the same sample, sequenced in a study of molecular identifiers for immune sequencing clone quantification. A single record per CDR3 protein comes from TCRdb applying MiXCR to the PCR reads. The sample lists more than 450,000 distinct CDR3 sequences, around a fifth occurring once. The sample taken for sequencing was naive CD8+ T cells from blood, with Jurkat cell RNA spiked in. Subset indicated: FACS-sorted CD8+CD4-CCR7+CD45RA+ naive T cells. The origin of the receptors is a human donor in good health. Some libraries in this study had Jurkat cell RNA spiked in.

This clonotype has ten or more counts. V gene TRBV9 combines with J gene TRBJ1-1; tentatively, D is TRBD1 (6 bases). V was cut by 3 bases and J by 5 bases, with 17 bases left in between. CDR1 is SGDLS and CDR2 is YYNGEE in the germline V gene. The CDR3 is 15 amino acids. This chain's CDR3 is CASSELQGPATEAFF. The DNA of the CDR3 is TGTGCCAGCAGCGAACTACAGGGTCCGGCTACTGAAGCTTTCTTT.

The V call is TRBV4-1, the J call TRBJ1-6, with 7 bases matching TRBD1. The CDR3 sequence is 15 residues long. The V segment lost 3 bases and the J segment 7 bases; nucleotides outside the gene matches: 6. Germline V gene lookup returns CDR1 MGHRA and CDR2 YSYEKL. The CDR3 DNA reads as TGCGCCAGCAGCCAGGGCGGACAGGCAAATTCACCCCTCCACTTT. Translating gives CASSQGGQANSPLHF.

This clonotype has just one count. This may be a read error: a much more frequent sequence differs by one nucleotide. V gene TRBV12-3 or TRBV12-4 combines with J gene TRBJ2-7; 9 nucleotides align to TRBD1. The CDR3 totals 14 residues. CDR3 DNA: TGTGTCAGCAGTTGGACAGGGGAAGGGCACGAGCAGTACTTC. Its protein is CVSSWTGEGHEQYF.

A remark on this clonotype: This may arise from a read error, as a much more abundant clone is one base away. This sequence joins TRBV29-1 and TRBJ2-7; 9 bases are shared with TRBD1. This CDR3 comprises 15 residues. Per the germline V gene, CDR1 is SQVTM and CDR2 is ANQGSEA. CDR3 nucleotide sequence: TGCAACGTCCGAGGGGGGGACAGGGTAATCTACGAGCAGTACTTC. It encodes CNVRGGDRVIYEQYF.

This clonotype was counted only a few times. V gene TRBV7-9 combines with J gene TRBJ1-4; no clear D gene. V lost 8 bases and J 6 bases, leaving 13 bases between the germline ends. The CDR3 runs to 13 residues. The germline V gene has CDR1 SEHNR and CDR2 FQNEAQ (reference sequence). DNA for the CDR3: TGTGCCAGCCAAAGTCCGAGGGATGAAAAACTGTTTTTT. Amino acids: CASQSPRDEKLFF. The whole variable domain, filled in from reference TRBV7-9 and TRBJ1-4, reads DTGVSQNPRHKITKRGQNVTFRCDPISEHNRLYWYRQTLGQGPEFLTYFQNEAQLEKSRLLSDRFSAERPKGSFSTLEIQRTEQGDSAMYLCASQSPRDEKLFFGSGTQLSVL.

This clonotype was counted only a few times. V and J are TRBV5-6 and TRBJ2-5; D gene uncertain. V gave up 2 bases and J gave up 3 bases, with 11 bases separating them. The germline CDR1 and CDR2 sequences are SGHDT and YYEEEE. The CDR3 loop spans 14 amino acids. CDR3 coding DNA: TGTGCCAGCAGCTTTTGGCAGGACGAAGAGACCCAGTACTTC. It yields the protein CASSFWQDEETQYF. The whole variable domain, filled in from reference TRBV5-6 and TRBJ2-5, reads DAGVTQSPTHLIKTRGQQVTLRCSPKSGHDTVSWYQQALGQGPQFIFQYYEEEERQRGNFPDRFSGHQFPNYSSELNVNALLLGDSALYLCASSFWQDEETQYFGPGTRLLVL.

The sample holds many counts of this clonotype. This rearrangement joins TRBV7-9 to TRBJ2-2; D remains unclear. The germline V gene encodes CDR1 SEHNR and CDR2 FQNEAQ (reference sequence). Between the trimmed V and J ends, which lost 5 bases and 5 bases, there was a span of 15 bases. This CDR3 is 15 amino acids long. CDR3 region: CASSLPTQSTGELFF. Here the CDR3 DNA reads TGTGCCAGCAGCCTACCAACCCAGAGTACCGGGGAGCTGTTTTTT.

In its sample, this clonotype was seen a few times. V and J are TRBV2 and TRBJ1-1; D ambiguous. The germline V and J ends were trimmed by 1 base and 3 bases, with 12 bases remaining between them. The CDR3 has 15 amino acids. Germline lookup yields CDR1 SNHLY and CDR2 FYNNEI. The CDR3: CASSEVGGLDTEAFF. CDR3 DNA: TGTGCCAGCAGTGAAGTTGGTGGTTTGGACACTGAAGCTTTCTTT.

The J gene is TRBJ2-3, the V gene TRBV9; 7 nucleotides agree with TRBD2. V dropped 4 bases and J dropped 4; count of bases not matched to a gene: 12. CDR3 size: 16 residues. Germline CDR1 is SGDLS and CDR2 is YYNGEE. CDR3 sequence reads: CASSNRGGGGADTQYF. The CDR3 DNA reads as TGTGCCAGCAGCAATCGGGGTGGTGGGGGGGCAGATACGCAGTATTTT.

This clonotype was seen many times. This chain joins TRBV27 and TRBJ2-4; 9 bases align to TRBD1. From germline, CDR1 is MNHEY and CDR2 SMNVEV (reference sequence). This CDR3 has 16 residues. Trimming at V came to 8 bases and at J to 6 bases, leaving 14 bases not matched to a gene. As DNA, the CDR3 is TGTGCCAGCCGGACTCTATTGACAGGGGGAGTAAACATTCAGTACTTC. Its translation: CASRTLLTGGVNIQYF.

The V and J genes are TRBV20-1 and TRBJ1-4; D remains unclear. Germline lookup yields CDR1 DFQATT and CDR2 SNEGSKA (reference sequence). The CDR3 extends over 15 amino acids. Trimming shortened V by 0 bases and J by 1 base, and 9 bases separated the two germline ends. CDR3 sequence reads: CSARDPTETNEKLFF. As DNA, the CDR3 is TGCAGTGCTAGAGATCCTACAGAAACTAATGAAAAACTGTTTTTT.

This chain uses TRBV7-9 with TRBJ2-7; 7 positions agree with TRBD1. Germline values: CDR1 SEHNR, CDR2 FQNEAQ (reference sequence). This CDR3 contains 14 residues. Trimming cost V 5 bases and J 3 bases; bases outside gene matches: 7. The CDR3 protein is CASSPPGQFYEQYF. DNA for the CDR3: TGTGCCAGCAGCCCTCCGGGACAGTTCTACGAGCAGTACTTC.

This clonotype has at least ten counts. The rearrangement joins TRBV20-1 to TRBJ2-7; tentative D call: TRBD2 (6 bases). V gave up 0 bases and J gave up 2 bases, with 11 bases separating them. The CDR3 consists of 14 residues. Germline V gene sequence: CDR1 DFQATT, CDR2 SNEGSKA (reference sequence). The CDR3 DNA reads TGCAGTGCTAGAGACTTGCGGGGAACCTACGAGCAGTACTTC. Protein sequence: CSARDLRGTYEQYF.

This clonotype was seen only a few times. The gene calls are TRBV6-2 or TRBV6-3 and TRBJ2-7, with D possibly matching TRBD1 (6 bases). V lost 7 bases and J 4 bases, leaving 17 bases between the germline ends. The CDR3 runs 14 residues. Germline V CDR1 and CDR2: MNHEY, SVGEGT. CDR3: CASTTGFGDYEQYF. Here the CDR3 DNA reads TGTGCCAGCACCACAGGGTTCGGGGATTACGAGCAGTACTTC.

This clonotype was picked up a small number of times. The rearrangement uses TRBV6-2 or TRBV6-3 and TRBJ2-3; D perhaps matches TRBD1 (5 bases). This CDR3 is built from 16 residues. Germline V gene sequence: CDR1 MNHEY, CDR2 SVGEGT. V lost 7 bases and J lost 3, with 20 bases in between. The CDR3, as DNA: TGTGCCAGCACCACTGAGGACACTTACCCGACAGATACGCAGTATTTT. This gives the protein CASTTEDTYPTDTQYF.

As regards this clonotype: A much larger clone differs from this one at a single base, so this may be a read error. The chain couples TRBV7-6 to TRBJ2-3; 9 bases line up with TRBD2. Germline V gene lookup returns CDR1 SGHVS and CDR2 FNYEAQ. After removal of 1 base from V and 4 bases from J, the junction contained 9 bases not matched to a gene. The length of the CDR3 is 17 residues. CDR3 sequence reads: CASSLDHPAGGADTQYF. CDR3 DNA: TGTGCCAGCAGCTTAGATCACCCAGCGGGGGGCGCAGATACGCAGTATTTT.

This chain links TRBV4-3 with TRBJ1-5, with D unclear. This CDR3 has 15 residues. V shed 4 bases and J shed 0 bases, with 10 bases lying between them. The germline CDR1 and CDR2 sequences are LGHNA and YSLEER. The CDR3 DNA is TGCGCCAGCAGCCCTCGGATTTATAGCAATCAGCCCCAGCATTTT. It yields the protein CASSPRIYSNQPQHF.

V usage is TRBV24-1 and J usage is TRBJ2-1; D call uncertain. The CDR3 has 14 amino acids. The germline V and J ends were trimmed by 4 bases and 5 bases, with 11 bases remaining between them. CDR1 and CDR2 (germline): KGHDR, SFDVKD. The CDR3 here is CATSDVDTNNEQFF. The CDR3 DNA sequence: TGTGCCACCAGTGACGTTGACACCAACAATGAGCAGTTCTTC.

This clonotype was recorded a few times. The rearrangement uses TRBV7-6 and TRBJ2-7; TRBD2 matches 7 bases. Germline assignment: CDR1 SGHVS and CDR2 FNYEAQ. This CDR3 contains 17 residues. After removal of 5 bases from V and 7 bases from J, the junction contained 20 bases not matched to a gene. CDR3 sequence reads: CASSQTFRRESPGEQYF. The CDR3 bases are TGTGCCAGCAGCCAGACGTTTAGGCGGGAGTCTCCCGGGGAGCAGTACTTC.

This clonotype was seen repeatedly, ten times or more. The chain links TRBV20-1 to TRBJ2-7, with D maybe TRBD2 (7 bases). The V gene lost 5 bases and the J gene lost 0 bases, with 14 bases spanning the gap. The V gene's germline CDR1 is DFQATT and CDR2 SNEGSKA (reference sequence). The CDR3 spans 14 residues. CDR3 amino acids: CSALGGEPSYEQYF. The CDR3 DNA follows: TGCAGTGCTTTAGGGGGGGAACCCTCCTACGAGCAGTACTTC.

This clonotype was recorded at least ten times. This chain links TRBV4-1 with TRBJ2-7; possible D gene TRBD1, 6 bases. The CDR3 extends over 15 amino acids. In germline, CDR1 is MGHRA, CDR2 YSYEKL. With 2 bases removed from V and 5 bases from J, the gap between germline ends came to 16 bases. CDR3 nucleotides: TGCGCCAGCAGCCAACCAAACAGGGTTCGTGACGAGCAGTACTTC. Translating it yields CASSQPNRVRDEQYF.

This sequence joins TRBV11-2 and TRBJ2-5, with no clear D. The V end lost 4 bases, the J end lost 5 bases, and 11 bases lay between the germline ends. CDR1 is SGHAT, CDR2 FQNNGV, per germline. This CDR3 contains 13 residues. The CDR3, as DNA: TGTGCCAGCAGCTCAAGCTTAGGGGAGACCCAGTACTTC. Amino acid sequence: CASSSSLGETQYF. Variable domain in full (rest from reference TRBV11-2 and TRBJ2-5): EAGVAQSPRYKIIEKRQSVAFWCNPISGHATLYWYQQILGQGPKLLIQFQNNGVVDDSQLPKDRFSAERLKGVDSTLKIQPAKLEDSAVYLCASSSSLGETQYFGPGTRLLVL.

This clonotype was seen ten or more times. The gene calls are TRBV2 and TRBJ2-1, with 9 bases lining up with TRBD1. The CDR3 consists of 12 residues. Looked up from germline, CDR1 is SNHLY and CDR2 is FYNNEI. Trimming took 6 bases from V and 6 from J; bases not matched to a gene: 0. CDR3 DNA sequence: TGTGCCAGCAGGGGACAGGGCAATGAGCAGTTCTTC. Protein: CASRGQGNEQFF.